Following are 24 T cell receptor beta chains from one sample sequenced in a study of immune characterization of retroperitoneal liposarcoma. TCRdb re-called the PCR reads with MiXCR, one entry per CDR3 protein. The sample has about 3,000 distinct CDR3 sequences, around 40% seen once. Sequenced material: tumor tissue. These receptors were collected from a male donor with retroperitoneal liposarcoma.

The genes are TRBV6-6 and TRBJ2-1, with 9 bases identical to TRBD2. The CDR3 runs 16 residues. Looked up from germline, CDR1 is MNHNY and CDR2 is SVGAGI (reference sequence). The V segment lost 7 bases and the J segment 13 bases; nucleotides outside the gene matches: 20. The CDR3 DNA sequence: TGTGCCAGCACCATTATTAGCGGGAGTGGCGGACAGACCCAGTTCTTC. Its translation: CASTIISGSGGQTQFF.

The chain links TRBV6-6 to TRBJ2-3, with a tentative D call TRBD1 (5 bases). V lost 2 bases, J lost 6 bases, and 15 bases lay in between. Per germline, CDR1 MNHNY and CDR2 SVGAGI (reference sequence). The CDR3 covers 15 residues. CDR3 region: CASSYGAVTADTQYF. The CDR3 DNA sequence: TGTGCCAGCAGTTACGGGGCCGTTACCGCCGATACGCAGTATTTT.

V is TRBV12-5 and J is TRBJ2-2; D is unclear. This CDR3 spans 12 amino acids. Trimming cost V 3 bases and J 6 bases, with 5 bases left between them. Germline CDR1 is LGHNT and CDR2 is FRNRAP. The CDR3 region is CASGFVPGELFF. CDR3 in DNA: TGTGCTAGTGGTTTTGTCCCCGGGGAGCTGTTTTTT.

This clonotype occurred a few times. The V call is TRBV19, the J call TRBJ2-1; the D gene could be TRBD1 or TRBD2 (5 bases each). V lost 5 bases to trimming and J lost 10 bases, with 18 bases between them. This CDR3 is built from 14 residues. Germline V gene lookup returns CDR1 LNHDA and CDR2 SQIVND (reference sequence). The CDR3 nucleotides are TGTGCCAGTAGTGTCCTCTCGAAAGGGGAGGAGCAGTTCTTC. It is translated as CASSVLSKGEEQFF.

The chain has TRBV6-6 and TRBJ2-1, with no clear D. Trimming took off 0 bases at V and 10 bases at J, with 13 bases between the two ends. Looked up from germline, CDR1 is MNHNY and CDR2 is SVGAGI (reference sequence). CDR3 length: 14 residues. CDR3 region: CASSYSTGPYEQFF. CDR3 DNA: TGTGCCAGCAGTTACTCGACGGGTCCCTACGAGCAGTTCTTC.

The chain couples TRBV7-2 to TRBJ2-1; TRBD2 agrees at 9 bases. Germline V gives CDR1 SGHTA, CDR2 FQGNSA. The V gene end was trimmed by 3 bases and the J gene end by 1 base; junction bases not matched to a gene: 1. This CDR3 is 15 amino acids long. The CDR3 DNA sequence: TGTGCCAGCAGCTTTAGCGGGAGTTCCTACAATGAGCAGTTCTTC. Translating it yields CASSFSGSSYNEQFF.

This clonotype was observed once. This chain joins TRBV12-3 or TRBV12-4 and TRBJ2-1; D may be TRBD1 (5 bases). The DNA end favors TRBJ2-7, so the J call may be wrong. The CDR3 consists of 15 residues. The CDR3 protein is CASARGRGRAYEQYF. CDR3 nucleotide sequence: TGTGCCAGCGCCCGAGGAAGGGGCAGGGCATACGAGCAGTACTTC.

This clonotype is a singleton in its sample. The chain couples TRBV6-1 to TRBJ1-3, with D perhaps matching TRBD1 (5 bases). This CDR3 is 16 amino acids long. Trimming took off 0 bases at V and 1 base at J, with 10 bases between the two ends. Germline CDR1 MNHNS, CDR2 SASEGT. CDR3 residues: CASSEATAGSGNTIYF. In DNA form, the CDR3 reads TGTGCCAGCAGTGAAGCGACAGCTGGATCTGGAAACACCATATATTTT.

The table lists this clonotype with a few counts. The V and J genes are TRBV7-8 and TRBJ2-3; D gene uncertain. The V and J ends lost 7 bases and 4 bases respectively, with 18 bases between them. Germline values: CDR1 SGHVS, CDR2 FQNEAQ. This CDR3 is 15 amino acids long. CDR3 protein: CASTHGTVGADTQYF. As DNA, the CDR3 is TGTGCCAGCACCCATGGTACGGTTGGCGCAGATACGCAGTATTTT.

This clonotype is medium-sized by share. The chain is built from TRBV23-1 and TRBJ1-2; D remains ambiguous. TRBV23-1 is placed among ORFs of uncertain function. The CDR3 runs 16 residues. The V end was cut by 0 bases, the J end by 8 bases, with 19 bases between. The DNA for the CDR3 is TGCGCCAGCAGTCAATCTGTCAGGAGATCAGTTGCAGGCTACACCTTC. Translating it yields CASSQSVRRSVAGYTF.

The V and J genes are TRBV12-5 and TRBJ2-7; perhaps TRBD2 as D (6 bases). Per germline, CDR1 LGHNT and CDR2 FRNRAP. This CDR3 contains 14 residues. Between the trimmed V and J ends, which lost 5 bases and 5 bases, there was a span of 16 bases. CDR3 nucleotide sequence: TGTGCTAGTGGTATCGGCGGGGTGGTGAACGAGCAGTACTTC. This encodes CASGIGGVVNEQYF. The variable domain in full, completed from reference TRBV12-5 and TRBJ2-7, reads DARVTQTPRHKVTEMGQEVTMRCQPILGHNTVFWYRQTMMQGLELLAYFRNRAPLDDSGMPKDRFSAEMPDATLATLKIQPSEPRDSAVYFCASGIGGVVNEQYFGPGTRLTVT.

The chain links TRBV12-3 or TRBV12-4 to TRBJ2-1; D might be TRBD1 or TRBD2, each matching 5 bases. The CDR3 is 18 residues long. Trimming stripped 2 bases from V and 5 bases from J, with 22 bases between. CDR3 sequence (DNA): TGTGCCAGCAGTTTATTTATAGGGGTAGCGCTCAGCAACAATGAGCAGTTCTTC. The encoded protein is CASSLFIGVALSNNEQFF.

CDR3: CASSLLGTRGADTQYF. CDR3 nucleotides: TGTGCCAGCAGTTTATTAGGGACTAGGGGGGCAGATACGCAGTATTTT. The V and J genes are TRBV12-3 or TRBV12-4 and TRBJ2-3; 8 bases agree with TRBD2. There are 16 residues in the CDR3. Germline trimming cut 2 bases from V and 4 bases from J; bases unmatched to any gene: 8.

The CDR3 protein is CASSFLSGLAGVGSYNEQFF. CDR3 coding DNA: TGTGCCAGCAGTTTCCTCTCGGGACTAGCGGGAGTAGGATCCTACAATGAGCAGTTCTTC. V usage is TRBV12-3 or TRBV12-4 and J usage is TRBJ2-1; 14 bases are a match to TRBD2. Trimming removed 3 bases from V and 1 base from J; junction bases left unmatched: 11. This CDR3 spans 20 amino acids.

With respect to this clonotype: This may come from a read error, since a much larger clone is one base off. No conserved phenylalanine or tryptophan is present at the end of the CDR3, so a read error is the likely explanation. Written as DNA, the CDR3 is TGTGCCAGCAGCCCCTCCGGGAGACTAGCTCGCTTCGAGCAGTACTCC. Translating gives CASSPSGRLARFEQYS. The chain joins TRBV7-2 to TRBJ2-7, with 7 positions matching TRBD2. The CDR3 is 16 amino acids. J was trimmed by 6 bases and V by 5 bases; bases with no gene match: 16. From germline, CDR1 is SGHTA and CDR2 FQGNSA.

The chain uses TRBV6-6 and TRBJ2-1; 10 bases map to TRBD1. The CDR3 extends over 13 amino acids. The germline CDR1 and CDR2 sequences are MNHNY and SVGAGI (reference sequence). Trimming cost V 5 bases and J 15 bases; bases outside gene matches: 10. The CDR3 is CASSGEFRDRGFF. The CDR3 region has the DNA TGTGCCAGCAGTGGAGAGTTCCGGGACAGGGGGTTCTTC.

This clonotype was seen only once. The chain couples TRBV7-3 to TRBJ2-1, with 9 bases that match TRBD2. V was pared by 5 bases and J by 7 bases, with 12 bases of the junction left unmatched. Germline V gene data show CDR1 as SGHTA and CDR2 as FQGTGA. This CDR3 region has 16 residues. The CDR3 coding sequence is TGTGCCAGCAGCCCACAGCGGGAGGACCCTTGGAATGAGCAGTTCTTC. It specifies CASSPQREDPWNEQFF.

The V gene is TRBV6-1, the J gene TRBJ2-4, with 7 nucleotides matching TRBD2. The junction had 14 bases not matched to a gene; V was cut back by 6 bases and J by 0 bases. Germline V gives CDR1 MNHNS, CDR2 SASEGT. This CDR3 region has 18 residues. CDR3 in DNA: TGTGCCAGCAGCAACCCAATGGCGGGGGTGGTAGCCAAAAACATTCAGTACTTC. Its protein is CASSNPMAGVVAKNIQYF.

The chain recombines TRBV7-6 with TRBJ2-2; a possible D gene is TRBD1 (6 bases). Trimming stripped 5 bases from V and 1 base from J, with 17 bases between. CDR3 length: 17 residues. Germline V gives CDR1 SGHVS, CDR2 FNYEAQ. The CDR3 coding sequence is TGTGCCAGCAGCGAAGTACCGGGACAATTGAACACCGGGGAGCTGTTTTTT. It yields the protein CASSEVPGQLNTGELFF.

The V and J genes are TRBV12-3 or TRBV12-4 and TRBJ2-3; 13 nucleotides agree with TRBD2. The CDR3 is 17 residues long. Trimming at V came to 6 bases and at J to 5 bases, leaving 11 bases not matched to a gene. In DNA form, the CDR3 reads TGTGCCAGCAGCGGCGGACTAGCGGGAGAATCCGAAGATACGCAGTATTTT. Translation: CASSGGLAGESEDTQYF.

Judged by abundance, this clonotype is large. This sequence joins TRBV7-8 and TRBJ1-2; TRBD1 matches 7 bases. Germline CDR1 and CDR2: SGHVS and FQNEAQ. The CDR3 contains 16 residues. With V trimmed by 1 base and J by 6 bases, 11 bases remained unmatched. CDR3 sequence (DNA): TGTGCCAGCAGCTTAGTGGGCCCTACAGGGGCTGATGGCTACACCTTC. As protein: CASSLVGPTGADGYTF.

About this clonotype: Since the CDR3 does not end with the conserved phenylalanine or tryptophan, this likely comes from a read error. The DNA is left out, because the CDR3 cannot be placed on it with certainty; the CDR3 is given as TCRdb lists it. J is TRBJ2-1 and V is TRBV6-1; no check of the table's D call, TRBD1, against the DNA was made. Germline CDR1 reads MNHNS; CDR2 reads SASEGT. The CDR3 is 12 amino acids long, termini counted. CDR3 protein: CASSRTRQGANL.

This sequence joins TRBV20-1 and TRBJ1-1, with D unresolved. This CDR3 is built from 14 residues. V was pared by 0 bases and J by 6 bases, with 14 bases between. Looked up from germline, CDR1 is DFQATT and CDR2 is SNEGSKA (reference sequence). The CDR3 spells CSARDPSNDAEAFF. CDR3 nucleotides: TGCAGTGCTAGAGACCCCTCCAATGACGCTGAAGCTTTCTTT.

CDR3 sequence reads: CASSLELGSSYNEQFF. CDR3 sequence (DNA): TGTGCCAGCAGCTTAGAGTTGGGGAGCTCCTACAATGAGCAGTTCTTC. The V and J genes are TRBV11-2 and TRBJ2-1; perhaps TRBD2 as D (5 bases). V was cut by 0 bases and J by 0 bases, with 9 bases left in between. The V gene's germline CDR1 is SGHAT and CDR2 FQNNGV. CDR3 length equals 16 residues.